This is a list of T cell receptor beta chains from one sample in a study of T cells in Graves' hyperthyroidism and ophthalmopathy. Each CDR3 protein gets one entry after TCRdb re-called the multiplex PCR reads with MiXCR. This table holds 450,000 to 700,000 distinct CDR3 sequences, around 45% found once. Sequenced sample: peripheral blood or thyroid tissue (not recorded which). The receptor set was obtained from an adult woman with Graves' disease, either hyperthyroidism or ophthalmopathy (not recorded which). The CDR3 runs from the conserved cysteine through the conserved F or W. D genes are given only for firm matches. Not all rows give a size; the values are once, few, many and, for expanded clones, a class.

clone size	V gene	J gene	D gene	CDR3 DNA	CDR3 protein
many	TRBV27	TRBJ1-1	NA	TGTGCCAGCAGCCTCGGGTCTCTTGGGAACACTGAAGCTTTCTTT	CASSLGSLGNTEAFF
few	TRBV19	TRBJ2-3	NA	TGTGCCAGTAGTCGAAGACTGGGTGATACGCAGTATTTT	CASSRRLGDTQYF
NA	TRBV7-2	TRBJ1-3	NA	TGTGCCAGCAGCTTACAAGCTACCATATATTTT	CASSLQATIYF
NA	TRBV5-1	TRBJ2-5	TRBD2	TGCGCCAGCCAACGCGGAGCGGGAGGGCAGAACCAAGAGACCCAGTACTTC	CASQRGAGGQNQETQYF
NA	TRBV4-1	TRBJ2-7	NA	TGCGCCAGCAGCCAAGTATTCGAGGGGGAGCGCTACGAGCAGTACTTC	CASSQVFEGERYEQYF
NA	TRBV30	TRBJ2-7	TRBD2	TGTGCCTGGAGTGTACTGAGACTAGCGGGCTCCGAGCAGTACTTC	CAWSVLRLAGSEQYF
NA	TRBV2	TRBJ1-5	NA	TGTGCCACCGGAGGGCAGATCAATCAGCCCCAGCATTTT	CATGGQINQPQHF
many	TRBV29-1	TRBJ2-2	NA	TGCAGCGTGATTCCTCACAGGGCTCGAAACACCGGGGAGCTGTTTTTT	CSVIPHRARNTGELFF
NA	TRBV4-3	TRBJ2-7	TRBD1	TGCGCCAGCAGAAAACAGGACCCTGAGGCAGGGGGCTACGAGCAGTACTTC	CASRKQDPEAGGYEQYF
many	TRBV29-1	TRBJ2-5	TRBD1	TGCAGCGGTGCCAGGGGGATACAAGAGACCCAGTACTTC	CSGARGIQETQYF
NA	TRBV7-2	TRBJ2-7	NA	TGTGCCAGCAGCTTAGAAACGGCTGGCCCAACCTACGAGCAGTACTTC	CASSLETAGPTYEQYF
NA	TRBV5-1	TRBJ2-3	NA	TGCGCCAGCAGCCAGACTAGCACAGATACGCAGTATTTT	CASSQTSTDTQYF
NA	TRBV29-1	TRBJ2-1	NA	TGCAGCGTTGAATGGAGGTTAGCGGACAATGAGCAGTTCTTC	CSVEWRLADNEQFF
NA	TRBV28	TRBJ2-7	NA	TGTGCCGGCAGTTTCGAAGAAGGATACGAGCAGTACTTC	CAGSFEEGYEQYF
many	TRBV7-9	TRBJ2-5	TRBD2	TGTGCCAGCAGCCCCCGTGCGGGAGGGGGGGGAGAGACCCAGTACTTC	CASSPRAGGGGETQYF
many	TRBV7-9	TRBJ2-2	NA	TGTGCCAGCACCGGGTCCGGGTTCGCGAACACCGGGGAGCTGTTTTTT	CASTGSGFANTGELFF
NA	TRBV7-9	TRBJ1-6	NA	TGTGCCAGCAGTTGGGGCGGGAACGATTCACCCCTCCACTTT	CASSWGGNDSPLHF
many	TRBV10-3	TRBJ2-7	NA	TGTGCCATCAGTGAGGGGCGGGCAAGAAGAAGCGGTCCTAGCTCCTACGAGCAGTACTTC	CAISEGRARRSGPSSYEQYF
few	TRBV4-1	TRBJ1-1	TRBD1	TGCGCCAGCAAGGAGACAGGGTTCGATGAAGCTTTCTTT	CASKETGFDEAFF
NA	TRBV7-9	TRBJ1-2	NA	TGTGCCAGCAGCTTGAGCCCCGTCTATGGCTACACCTTC	CASSLSPVYGYTF
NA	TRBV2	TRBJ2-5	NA	TGTGCCAGCAGTGGTGGCGGGAACCAAGAGACCCAGTACTTC	CASSGGGNQETQYF
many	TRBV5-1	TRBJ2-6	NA	TGCGCCAGCAGCTACCGGGACACCCTCTCTGGGGCCAACGTCCTGACTTTC	CASSYRDTLSGANVLTF
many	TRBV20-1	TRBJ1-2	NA	TGCAGTGGTTCCGGGACGGTAGATGGCTACACCTTC	CSGSGTVDGYTF
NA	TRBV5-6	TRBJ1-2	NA	TGTGCCAGCAGTCGTTGGGAATCAGGCTACACCTTC	CASSRWESGYTF
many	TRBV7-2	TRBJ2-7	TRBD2	TGTGCCAGCAGCTTAGGAAATAGCGGGGGAGGCGAGCAGTACTTC	CASSLGNSGGGEQYF
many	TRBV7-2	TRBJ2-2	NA	TGTGCCAGCGCCTTCTCACAGGGTAACACCGGGGAGCTGTTTTTT	CASAFSQGNTGELFF
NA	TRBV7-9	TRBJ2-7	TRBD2	TGTGCCAGCAGTGGTACCGGGACTAGCGGGCTTAAGGGTACCTACGAGCAGTACTTC	CASSGTGTSGLKGTYEQYF
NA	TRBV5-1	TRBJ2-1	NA	TGCGCCAGCAGCTTCAGTGCCCGGAGCTCCTACAATGAGCAGTTCTTC	CASSFSARSSYNEQFF
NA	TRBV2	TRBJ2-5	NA	TGTGCCAGCAGCTGGGACTGGCGGAAAGAGACCCAGTACTTC	CASSWDWRKETQYF
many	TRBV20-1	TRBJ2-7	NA	TGCAGTGCTAGAGGGACGGACATTATGACCTACGAGCAGTACTTC	CSARGTDIMTYEQYF
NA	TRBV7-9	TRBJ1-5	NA	TGTGCCAGCAGGCTGACAGGCTACAATCAGCCCCAGCATTTT	CASRLTGYNQPQHF
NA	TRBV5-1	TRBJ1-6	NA	TGCGCCAGGGGATGCCCCCACTTT	CARGCPHF
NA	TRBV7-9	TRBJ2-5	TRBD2	TGTGCCAGCAGGGCAACCGGCAGGGTAGCGGGACAAGAGACCCAGTACTTC	CASRATGRVAGQETQYF
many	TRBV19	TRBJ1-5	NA	TGTGCCAGTAGTTCCCGAAGCTATAGCAATCAGCCCCAGCATTTT	CASSSRSYSNQPQHF
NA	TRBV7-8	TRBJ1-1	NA	TGCAGCGTTGGAGCGGGGGTTCGAAACACTGAAGCTTTCTTT	CSVGAGVRNTEAFF
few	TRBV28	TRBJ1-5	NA	TGTGCCGGGGGGCTTAATCAGCCCCAGCATTTT	CAGGLNQPQHF
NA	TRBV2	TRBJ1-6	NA	TGTGCCAGCGCATTGCGGGGTTCCCTCCACTTT	CASALRGSLHF
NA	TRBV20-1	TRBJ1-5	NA	TGCAGTGCCCCACCCAGGCAAGAGACCCAGCATTTT	CSAPPRQETQHF
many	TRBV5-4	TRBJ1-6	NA	TGTGCCAGCAGCTTGGTGGGGGGACCCTTTAATTCACCCCTCCACTTT	CASSLVGGPFNSPLHF
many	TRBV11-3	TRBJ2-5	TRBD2	TGTGCCAGCAGCGCGGTAGCGGGAGTAGAGACCCAGTACTTC	CASSAVAGVETQYF
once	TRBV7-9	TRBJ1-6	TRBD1	TGTGCCAGCAGCTTAGCGCGAGGGACAGGGGGAAGGAATTCACCCCTCCACTTT	CASSLARGTGGRNSPLHF
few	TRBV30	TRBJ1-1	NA	TGTGCCTGGGACCCTTCGGGGACTGAAGCTTTCTTT	CAWDPSGTEAFF
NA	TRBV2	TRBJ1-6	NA	TGTGCCAGCAGTCCCAGGGGCGGCTGGACCCTCCACTTT	CASSPRGGWTLHF
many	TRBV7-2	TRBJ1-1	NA	TGTGCCAGCAGCCCCCAACTCGCAGTCTCGAACACTGAAGCTTTCTTT	CASSPQLAVSNTEAFF
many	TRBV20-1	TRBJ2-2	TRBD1	TGCAGTGCTGATCCGGGACAGGGGTCCACCGGGGAGCTGTTTTTT	CSADPGQGSTGELFF
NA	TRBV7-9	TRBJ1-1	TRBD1	TGTGCCAGCAGCCCCACCCCGGGACAGGGCACTGAAGCTTTCTTT	CASSPTPGQGTEAFF
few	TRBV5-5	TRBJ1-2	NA	TGTGCCAGCAGCTTGTTTTCGGGCCCTAACTATGGCTACACCTTC	CASSLFSGPNYGYTF
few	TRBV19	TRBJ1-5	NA	TGTGCCAGTACCACAGGGAAGCAGCCCCAGCATTTT	CASTTGKQPQHF
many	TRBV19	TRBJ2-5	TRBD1	TGTGCCAGGACAGGGACAGGGTGCCAAGAGACCCAGTACTTC	CARTGTGCQETQYF
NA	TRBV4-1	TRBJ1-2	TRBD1	TGCGCCAGCAGCCAGAGGGGACAGGGGGCTCGTTTGGGCTACACCTTC	CASSQRGQGARLGYTF
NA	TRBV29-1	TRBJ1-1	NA	TGCAGCGTTAGCGCCGGACCGAACACTGAAGCTTTCTTT	CSVSAGPNTEAFF
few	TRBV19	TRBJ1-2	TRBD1	TGTGCCAGTAGTCCCCCGACAGGGGGCTGGGGCTACACCTTC	CASSPPTGGWGYTF
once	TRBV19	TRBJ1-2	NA	TGTGCCAGTAGCCCCTCAGGGGCGAATAACTATGGCTACACCTTC	CASSPSGANNYGYTF
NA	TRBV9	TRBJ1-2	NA	TGTGCCAGCAGCCCCAGCAGGGAGGACTATGGCTACACCTTC	CASSPSREDYGYTF
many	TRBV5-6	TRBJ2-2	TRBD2	TGTGCCAGCAGCTCGCCGGGACTAGCGATCGGGGAGCTGTTTTTT	CASSSPGLAIGELFF
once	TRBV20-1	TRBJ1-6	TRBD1	TGCAGTGCTAGAGTCACCTCGGGACAGGAGAATTCACCCCTCCACTTT	CSARVTSGQENSPLHF
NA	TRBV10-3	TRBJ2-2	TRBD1	TGTGCCATCAGCCCAACTACAGGGGGCATCGGGGAGCTGTTTTTT	CAISPTTGGIGELFF
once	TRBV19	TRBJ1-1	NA	TGTGCCAGTAGTTGGGCGAACACTGAAGCTTTCTTT	CASSWANTEAFF
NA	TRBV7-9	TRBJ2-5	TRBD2	TGTGCCAGCACAAGCGGGACTAGCAGGGAGACCCAGTACTTC	CASTSGTSRETQYF
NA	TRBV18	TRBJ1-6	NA	TGTGCCAGCTCACCACGATCTCAGAATAATTCACCCCTCCACTTT	CASSPRSQNNSPLHF